The 15 T cell receptor beta chains given below trace back to one sample, sequenced in a study of patients and donors after allogeneic stem cell transplantation. From the RT-PCR reads, TCRdb called clonotypes with MiXCR, one entry per CDR3 protein. The sample has about 960,000 distinct CDR3 sequences, roughly 18% seen once; the top ten hold 5% to 7.5%. Input material: blood, either unsorted or a sorted T cell fraction (not recorded which). Every receptor here comes from a human donor who was either an allogeneic HSCT recipient or a stem cell or donor lymphocyte infusion donor (not recorded which). It is not recorded whose cells these are; they may come from a transplant donor.

This chain connects TRBV7-9 to TRBJ2-5; D unclear. The CDR3 sequence is 15 residues long. Trimming left V 7 bases short and J 4 bases short, with 19 bases between. CDR1 SEHNR and CDR2 FQNEAQ come from the germline V gene (reference sequence). The CDR3 sequence: CASKTRDTLGETQYF. In DNA form, the CDR3 reads TGTGCCAGCAAAACGCGCGACACCCTTGGAGAGACCCAGTACTTC.

This clonotype was detected only a few times. The chain recombines TRBV12-3 or TRBV12-4 with TRBJ2-1; 8 bases map to TRBD2. The CDR3 contains 14 residues. The junction had 4 bases not matched to a gene; V was cut back by 2 bases and J by 7 bases. CDR3 loop: CASSLRREENEQFF. The CDR3 bases are TGTGCCAGCAGTTTACGGCGGGAGGAGAATGAGCAGTTCTTC.

Only a few counts were recorded for this clonotype. The CDR3: CASSLYSNSGANVLTF. The CDR3 region has the DNA TGTGCCAGCAGTTTGTACTCGAACTCTGGGGCCAACGTCCTGACTTTC. The chain employs TRBV12-3 or TRBV12-4 and TRBJ2-6; no clear D gene. The CDR3 has 16 residues. With 3 bases removed from V and 0 bases from J, the gap between germline ends came to 9 bases.

The chain links TRBV27 to TRBJ1-6; D ambiguous. CDR1 and CDR2 from the germline V gene are MNHEY and SMNVEV (reference sequence). V dropped 3 bases and J dropped 0 bases, with 12 bases sitting between them. There are 17 residues in the CDR3. The CDR3 here is CASSFVHPSSYNSPLHF. The CDR3 DNA is TGTGCCAGCAGTTTTGTCCACCCGAGCTCCTATAATTCACCCCTCCACTTT.

The rearrangement links TRBV5-6 to TRBJ1-1; D is undetermined. V gave up 3 bases and J gave up 1 base, with 10 bases separating them. This CDR3 comprises 14 residues. CDR1 SGHDT and CDR2 YYEEEE come from the germline V gene. Here the CDR3 reads CASSWSAGNTEAFF. The CDR3 DNA reads TGTGCCAGCAGCTGGTCCGCAGGGAACACTGAAGCTTTCTTT.

V gene TRBV5-5 combines with J gene TRBJ1-2; D not resolved. V lost 3 bases and J lost 8, with 14 bases in between. The CDR3 totals 13 residues. Per germline, CDR1 SGHKS and CDR2 YYEKEE (reference sequence). CDR3 loop: CASSSLGRGGYTF. The CDR3, as DNA: TGTGCCAGCAGCTCCCTTGGACGGGGAGGCTACACCTTC.

This clonotype was counted between two and nine times. The chain has TRBV4-2 and TRBJ1-2; D unresolved. The ends were cut back, 0 bases at V and 4 bases at J, with 12 bases in the middle. CDR1 LGHNA and CDR2 YNFKEQ come from the germline V gene. This CDR3 region has 15 residues. The DNA for the CDR3 is TGTGCCAGCAGCCAAGATTGGCTGGCCACCTATGGCTACACCTTC. This sequence encodes CASSQDWLATYGYTF.

This clonotype was picked up a small number of times. V and J are TRBV27 and TRBJ2-2; the D gene is possibly TRBD2 (7 bases). From germline, CDR1 is MNHEY and CDR2 SMNVEV (reference sequence). The V gene lost 6 bases and the J gene lost 3 bases, with 23 bases spanning the gap. The CDR3 is made up of 18 amino acids. CDR3 DNA sequence: TGTGCCAGCAGCCAGGGAACGGGGGGCGCGAGGTACACCGGGGAGCTGTTTTTT. Amino acids: CASSQGTGGARYTGELFF.

The chain couples TRBV10-3 to TRBJ1-2; 8 bases are a match to TRBD1. V gave up 6 bases and J gave up 10 bases; unmatched junction bases: 7. The germline V gene encodes CDR1 ENHRY and CDR2 SYGVKD. This CDR3 region has 12 residues. The CDR3 region is CAIRGQALDYTF. The CDR3 DNA reads as TGTGCCATCAGGGGACAGGCCCTGGACTACACCTTC.

There are a few counts of this clonotype. The rearrangement links TRBV6-1 to TRBJ1-5, with unresolved D. V was shortened by 3 bases and J by 2 bases, with 14 bases between the two germline ends. The CDR3 loop spans 16 amino acids. The germline V gene encodes CDR1 MNHNS and CDR2 SASEGT. The CDR3 bases are TGTGCCAGCAGTGATGCCCCCCAATTGGGCAATCAGCCCCAGCATTTT. It codes for CASSDAPQLGNQPQHF.

The chain couples TRBV5-1 to TRBJ1-2; maybe TRBD1 (5 bases). This CDR3 has 15 amino acids. Germline values: CDR1 SGHRS, CDR2 YFSETQ. Trimming removed 4 bases at V and 6 bases at J, with 19 bases between. The CDR3 DNA reads as TGCGCCAGCAGCCCTGACCCCGGGACGGCGGATGGCTACACCTTC. Residues: CASSPDPGTADGYTF.

The chain has TRBV30 and TRBJ2-1, with D unresolved. The germline gives CDR1 GTSNPN, CDR2 SVGIG (reference sequence). The CDR3 loop spans 10 amino acids. V was pared by 0 bases and J by 8 bases, with 2 bases between. The CDR3 reads CAWSVYEQFF. CDR3 nucleotides: TGTGCCTGGAGTGTATATGAGCAGTTCTTC.

Only a few counts were recorded for this clonotype. As DNA, the CDR3 is TGTGCCAGCAGCTCCTCGGGACAGGGGGCCCGTGGCTACACCTTC. It encodes CASSSSGQGARGYTF. The chain is built from TRBV7-2 and TRBJ1-2; 12 bases are a match to TRBD1. V dropped 4 bases and J dropped 7; count of bases not matched to a gene: 7. This CDR3 contains 15 residues. In germline, CDR1 is SGHTA, CDR2 FQGNSA.

This clonotype was seen at least ten times. This chain uses TRBV10-3 with TRBJ1-6; the D is unclear. V was trimmed by 6 bases and J by 9 bases, leaving 9 bases between them. CDR1 and CDR2 (germline): ENHRY, SYGVKD. The CDR3 has 12 amino acids. CDR3 loop: CAIRNEGSPLHF. CDR3 in DNA: TGTGCCATCAGAAACGAGGGTTCACCCCTCCACTTT.

The chain carries TRBV20-1 and TRBJ2-3, with 8 bases matching TRBD2. The germline CDR1 and CDR2 sequences are DFQATT and SNEGSKA (reference sequence). The CDR3 length is 16 residues. The V and J ends lost 1 base and 7 bases, in that order; junction bases with no gene match: 13. The CDR3 is CSARGPTGGVTHTQYF. The CDR3 DNA sequence: TGCAGTGCTAGAGGCCCGACGGGAGGGGTAACACATACGCAGTATTTT.